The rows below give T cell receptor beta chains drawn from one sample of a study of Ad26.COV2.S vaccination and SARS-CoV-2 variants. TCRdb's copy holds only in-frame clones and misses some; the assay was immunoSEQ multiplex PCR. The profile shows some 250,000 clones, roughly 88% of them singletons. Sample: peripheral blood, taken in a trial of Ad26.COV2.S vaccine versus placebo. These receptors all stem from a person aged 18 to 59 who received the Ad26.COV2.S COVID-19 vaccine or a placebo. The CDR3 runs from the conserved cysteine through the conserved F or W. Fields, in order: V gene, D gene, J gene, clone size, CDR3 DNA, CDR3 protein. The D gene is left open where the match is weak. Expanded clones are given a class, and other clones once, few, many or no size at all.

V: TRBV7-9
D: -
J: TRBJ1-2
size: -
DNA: TGTGCCAGCAGCATCGGGACGGGGGGGAGCTATGGCTACACCTTC
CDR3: CASSIGTGGSYGYTF

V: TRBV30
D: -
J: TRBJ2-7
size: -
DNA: TGTGCCTGGAGTAATCCGGGGGATATTGGATACGAGCAGTACTTC
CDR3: CAWSNPGDIGYEQYF

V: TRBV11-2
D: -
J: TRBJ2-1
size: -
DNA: TGTGCCAGCAGCCGAGCAAACAATGAGCAGTTCTTC
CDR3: CASSRANNEQFF

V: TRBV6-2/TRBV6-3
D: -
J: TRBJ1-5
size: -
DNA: TGTGCCAGCAGTTACCGACAGGTGAATCAGCCCCAGCATTTT
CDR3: CASSYRQVNQPQHF

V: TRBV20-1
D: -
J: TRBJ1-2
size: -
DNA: TGCAGTGCTAGTCATCAGGAGAACTATGGCTACACCTTC
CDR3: CSASHQENYGYTF

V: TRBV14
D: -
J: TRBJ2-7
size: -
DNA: TGTGCCAGCAGCCAAGAGTTGAAGGGAGTCGAGCAGTACTTC
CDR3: CASSQELKGVEQYF

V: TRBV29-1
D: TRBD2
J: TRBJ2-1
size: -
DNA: TGCAGCGTTGGAGCGGGAGGGTTATCCTACAATGAGCAGTTCTTC
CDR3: CSVGAGGLSYNEQFF

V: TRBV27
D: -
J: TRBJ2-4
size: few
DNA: TGTGCCAGCACCACGATGGCACTACTAGCCAAAAACATTCAGTACTTC
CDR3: CASTTMALLAKNIQYF

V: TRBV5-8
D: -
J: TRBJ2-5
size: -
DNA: TGTGCCAGCAGCTTACAGGCCTCCCCAAAACAAGAGACCCAGTACTTC
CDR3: CASSLQASPKQETQYF

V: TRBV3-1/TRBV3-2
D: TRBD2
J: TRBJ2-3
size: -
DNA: TGTGCCAGCAGCCAAGGACTAGCGTATAGCACAGATACGCAGTATTTT
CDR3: CASSQGLAYSTDTQYF

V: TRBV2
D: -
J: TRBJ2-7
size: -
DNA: TGTGCCAGCAGTGAACGTGGGGTGAGATACGAGCAGTACTTC
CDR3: CASSERGVRYEQYF

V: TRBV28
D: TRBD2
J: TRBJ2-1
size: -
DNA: TGTGCCAGCAGTCCCCTAGCGGGAGAAATTTACAATGAGCAGTTCTTC
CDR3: CASSPLAGEIYNEQFF

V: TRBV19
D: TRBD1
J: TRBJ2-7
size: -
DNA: TGTGCCAGTATCAAGCCTTGGATGGGGACAGGGGTGGAGGAGCAGTACTTC
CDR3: CASIKPWMGTGVEEQYF

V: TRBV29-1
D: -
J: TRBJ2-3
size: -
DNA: TGCAGCGTGATCTTTGACTGGGGCGGCACAGATACGCAGTATTTT
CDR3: CSVIFDWGGTDTQYF

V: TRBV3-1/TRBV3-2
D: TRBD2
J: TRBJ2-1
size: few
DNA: TGTGCCAGCAGCCAGAGGGTTCTAGCGGGGGGGCGCAATGAGCAGTTCTTC
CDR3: CASSQRVLAGGRNEQFF

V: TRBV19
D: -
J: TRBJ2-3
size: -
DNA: TGTGCCAGTAGTATAGGGGGGGATACGCAGTATTTT
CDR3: CASSIGGDTQYF

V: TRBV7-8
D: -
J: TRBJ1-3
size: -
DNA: TGTGCCAGCAGCTTATGGGAGGGGATCTCTGGAAACACCATATATTTT
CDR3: CASSLWEGISGNTIYF

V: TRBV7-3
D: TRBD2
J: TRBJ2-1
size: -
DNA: TGTGCCAGCAGCTTCTCTTCTAGCGGGAGCTCCTACAATGAGCAGTTCTTC
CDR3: CASSFSSSGSSYNEQFF

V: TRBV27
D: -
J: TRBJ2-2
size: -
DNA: TGTGCCAGCAGTTTATCCCTTGGGGGGGGCATCACCGGGGAGCTGTTTTTT
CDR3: CASSLSLGGGITGELFF

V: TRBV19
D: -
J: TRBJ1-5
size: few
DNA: TGTGCCAGTAGTATTGCGCGGATAAGGGATAATCAGCCCCAGCATTTT
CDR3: CASSIARIRDNQPQHF

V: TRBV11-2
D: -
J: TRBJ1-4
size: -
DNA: TGTGCCAGCAGCTCGCAGGCTTTTAATGAAAAACTGTTTTTT
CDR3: CASSSQAFNEKLFF

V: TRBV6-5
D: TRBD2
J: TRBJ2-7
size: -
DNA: TGTGCCAGCAGTAAGCGGGAAGCGGTTGGCGAGCAGTACTTC
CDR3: CASSKREAVGEQYF

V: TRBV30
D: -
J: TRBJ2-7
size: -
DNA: TGTGCCTTGTCTAAACCGGGACAACACTACGAGCAGTACTTC
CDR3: CALSKPGQHYEQYF

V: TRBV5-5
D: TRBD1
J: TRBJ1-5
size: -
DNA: TGTGCCAGCAGCTTGCGACAGGGGGAAAATCAGCCCCAGCATTTT
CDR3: CASSLRQGENQPQHF

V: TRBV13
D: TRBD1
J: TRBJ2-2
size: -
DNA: TGTGCCATCCCGGCCTTTTCGGGACAGGGACCTACTAACACCGGGGAGCTGTTTTTT
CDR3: CAIPAFSGQGPTNTGELFF

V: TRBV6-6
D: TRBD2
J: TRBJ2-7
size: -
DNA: TGTGCCAGCATCCCCGGAGGGGTGGCGGGAGCAAACGAGCAGTACTTC
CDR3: CASIPGGVAGANEQYF

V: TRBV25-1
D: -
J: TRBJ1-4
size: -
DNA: TGTGCCAGCAGTGACAGTCTTAATGAAAAACTGTTTTTT
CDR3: CASSDSLNEKLFF

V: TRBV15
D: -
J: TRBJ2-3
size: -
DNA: TGTGCCACCAGCAGAGACCCGGGTAATCTAGATACGCAGTATTTT
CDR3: CATSRDPGNLDTQYF

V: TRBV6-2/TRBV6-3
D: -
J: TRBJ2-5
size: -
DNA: TGTGCCAGCAGCCTTGATCAAGAGACCCAGTACTTC
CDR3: CASSLDQETQYF

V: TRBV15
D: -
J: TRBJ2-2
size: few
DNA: TGTGCCACCAGCCTAACAGGCGGCGGGTGGTCCGGGGAGCTGTTTTTT
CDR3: CATSLTGGGWSGELFF

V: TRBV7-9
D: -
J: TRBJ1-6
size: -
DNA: TGTGCCAGCAGCTTAGGGACATCTTCACCCCTCCACTTT
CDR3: CASSLGTSSPLHF

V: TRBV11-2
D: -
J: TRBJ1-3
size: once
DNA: TGTGCCAGCAGCTATGTCGTTCCCTGGGGGATATCCTCTGGAAACACCATATATTTT
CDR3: CASSYVVPWGISSGNTIYF

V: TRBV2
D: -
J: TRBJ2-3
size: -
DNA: TGTGCCAGCAGGAAAGCGGGGACAGCCACAGATACGCAGTATTTT
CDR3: CASRKAGTATDTQYF

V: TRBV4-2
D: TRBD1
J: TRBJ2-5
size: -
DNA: TGTGCCAGCAGCCATTCGACAGGGCAAGAGACCCAGTACTTC
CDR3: CASSHSTGQETQYF

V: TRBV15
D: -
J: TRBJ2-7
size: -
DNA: TGTGCCACCAGCAGTTTTGCAGGGGGGAGGGATCTCTCCTACGAGCAGTACTTC
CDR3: CATSSFAGGRDLSYEQYF

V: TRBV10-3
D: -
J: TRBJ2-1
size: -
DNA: TGTGCCATCAGTGTCGGAGACAAGTCCAATGAGCAGTTCTTC
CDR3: CAISVGDKSNEQFF

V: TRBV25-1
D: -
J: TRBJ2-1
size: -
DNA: TGTGCCAGCAGCGATCGGGCAGGGCAGAGCTCCTACAATGAGCAGTTCTTC
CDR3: CASSDRAGQSSYNEQFF

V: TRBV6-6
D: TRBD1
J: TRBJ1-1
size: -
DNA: TGTGCCAGCAGTTACTCGCCAGGGGGTGAGACTGAAGCTTTCTTT
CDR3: CASSYSPGGETEAFF

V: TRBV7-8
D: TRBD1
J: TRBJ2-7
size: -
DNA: TGTGCCAGCAGCTGGGACAGGGTCACCGACGAGCAGTACTTC
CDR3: CASSWDRVTDEQYF

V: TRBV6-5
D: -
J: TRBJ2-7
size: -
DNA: TGTGCCAGCAGGAACCCAGGGGTCATCGAGCAGTACTTC
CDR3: CASRNPGVIEQYF

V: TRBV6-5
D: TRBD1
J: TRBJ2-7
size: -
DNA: TGTGCCAGCAGTTACTCGAATCGGCAGGGGGCTTACGAGCAGTACTTC
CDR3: CASSYSNRQGAYEQYF

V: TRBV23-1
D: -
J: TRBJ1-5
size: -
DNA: TGCGCCAGCAGTAAACGCGGGCACAATCAGCCCCAGCATTTT
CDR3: CASSKRGHNQPQHF

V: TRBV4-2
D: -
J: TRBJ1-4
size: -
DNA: TGTGCCAGCAGCCAAGGAACGAGTGAAAAACTGTTTTTT
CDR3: CASSQGTSEKLFF

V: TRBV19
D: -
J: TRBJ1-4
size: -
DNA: TGTGCCAGCTCAATGGGGCGGTCTGAAAAACTGTTTTTT
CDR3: CASSMGRSEKLFF

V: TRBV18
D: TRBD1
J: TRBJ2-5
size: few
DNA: TGTGCCAGCTCACCACCATGGACAGGTTCGTTTTTAGGAGAGACCCAGTACTTC
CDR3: CASSPPWTGSFLGETQYF

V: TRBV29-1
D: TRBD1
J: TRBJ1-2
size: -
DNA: TGCAGCGCCGGGGACAGGATCGATGGCTACACCTTC
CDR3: CSAGDRIDGYTF